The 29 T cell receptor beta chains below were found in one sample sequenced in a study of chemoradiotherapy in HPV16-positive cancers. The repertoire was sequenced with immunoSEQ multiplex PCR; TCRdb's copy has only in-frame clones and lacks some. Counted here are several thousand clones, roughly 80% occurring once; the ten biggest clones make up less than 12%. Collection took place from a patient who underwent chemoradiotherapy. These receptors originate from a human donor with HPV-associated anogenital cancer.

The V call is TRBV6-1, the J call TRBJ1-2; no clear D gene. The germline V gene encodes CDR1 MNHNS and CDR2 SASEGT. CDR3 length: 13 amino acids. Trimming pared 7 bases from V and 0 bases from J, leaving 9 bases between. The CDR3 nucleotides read TGTGCCAGCACCTCAGGCTCTAACTATGGCTACACCTTC. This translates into CASTSGSNYGYTF.

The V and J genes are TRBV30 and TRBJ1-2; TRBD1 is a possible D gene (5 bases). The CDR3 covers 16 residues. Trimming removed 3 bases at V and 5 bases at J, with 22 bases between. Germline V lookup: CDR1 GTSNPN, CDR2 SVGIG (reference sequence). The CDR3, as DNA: TGTGCCTGGAGGGTCGCCAGTGTCGGGGGTGGATATGGCTACACCTTC. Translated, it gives CAWRVASVGGGYGYTF. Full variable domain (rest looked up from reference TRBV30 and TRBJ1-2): SQTIHQWPATLVQPVGSPLSLECTVEGTSNPNLYWYRQAAGRGLQLLFYSVGIGQISSEVPQNLSASRPQDRQFILSSKKLLLSDSGFYLCAWRVASVGGGYGYTFGSGTRLTVV.

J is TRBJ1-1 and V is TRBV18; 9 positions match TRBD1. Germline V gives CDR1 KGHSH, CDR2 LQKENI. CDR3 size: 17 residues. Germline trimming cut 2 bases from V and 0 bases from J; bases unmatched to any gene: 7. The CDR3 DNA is TGTGCCAGCTCACCAATGGGACAGGGCTATATGAACACTGAAGCTTTCTTT. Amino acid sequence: CASSPMGQGYMNTEAFF.

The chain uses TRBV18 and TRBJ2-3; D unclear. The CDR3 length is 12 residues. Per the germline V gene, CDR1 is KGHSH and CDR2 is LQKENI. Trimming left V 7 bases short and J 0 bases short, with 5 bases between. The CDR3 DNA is TGTGCCAGCTTCGACAGCACAGATACGCAGTATTTT. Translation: CASFDSTDTQYF.

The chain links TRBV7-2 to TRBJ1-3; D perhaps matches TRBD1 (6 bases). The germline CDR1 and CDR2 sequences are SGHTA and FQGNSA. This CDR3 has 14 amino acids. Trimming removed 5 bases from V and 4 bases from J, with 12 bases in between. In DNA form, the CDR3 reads TGTGCCAGCAGCCCAGGGGTAGGGGGAAACACCATATATTTT. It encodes CASSPGVGGNTIYF.

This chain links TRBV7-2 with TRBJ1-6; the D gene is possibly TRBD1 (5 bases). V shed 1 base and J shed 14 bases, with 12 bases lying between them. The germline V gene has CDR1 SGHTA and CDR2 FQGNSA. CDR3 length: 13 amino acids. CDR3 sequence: CASSLGQSGALHF. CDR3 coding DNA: TGTGCCAGCAGCTTAGGACAGTCGGGGGCCCTCCACTTT.

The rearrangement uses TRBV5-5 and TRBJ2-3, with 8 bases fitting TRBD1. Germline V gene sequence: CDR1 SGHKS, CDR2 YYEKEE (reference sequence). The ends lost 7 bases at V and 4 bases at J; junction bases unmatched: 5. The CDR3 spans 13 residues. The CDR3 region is CASEGQGPDTQYF. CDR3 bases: TGTGCCAGCGAAGGACAGGGTCCAGATACGCAGTATTTT.

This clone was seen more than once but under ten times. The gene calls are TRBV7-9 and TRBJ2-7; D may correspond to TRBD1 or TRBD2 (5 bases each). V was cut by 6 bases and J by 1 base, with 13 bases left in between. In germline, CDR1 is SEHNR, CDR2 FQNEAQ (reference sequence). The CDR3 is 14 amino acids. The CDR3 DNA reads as TGTGCCAGCAGTCTCATGGGGGATTCCTACGAGCAGTACTTC. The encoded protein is CASSLMGDSYEQYF.

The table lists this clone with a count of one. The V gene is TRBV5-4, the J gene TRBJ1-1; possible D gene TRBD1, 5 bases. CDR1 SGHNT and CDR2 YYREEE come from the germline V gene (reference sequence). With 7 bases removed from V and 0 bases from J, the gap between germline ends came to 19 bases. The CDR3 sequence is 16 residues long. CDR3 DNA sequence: TGTGCCAGCCACCCGTCATATGGGGGTTTGAACACTGAAGCTTTCTTT. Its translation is CASHPSYGGLNTEAFF.

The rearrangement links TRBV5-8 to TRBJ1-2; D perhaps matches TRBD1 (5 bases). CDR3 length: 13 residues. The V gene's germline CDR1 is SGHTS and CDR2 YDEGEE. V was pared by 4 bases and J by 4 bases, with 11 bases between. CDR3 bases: TGTGCCAGCAGCCCGGGACTCCTCTATGGCTACACCTTC. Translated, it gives CASSPGLLYGYTF.

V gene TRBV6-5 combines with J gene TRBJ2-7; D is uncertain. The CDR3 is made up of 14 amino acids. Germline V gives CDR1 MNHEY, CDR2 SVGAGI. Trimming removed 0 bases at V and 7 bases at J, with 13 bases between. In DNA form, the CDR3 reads TGTGCCAGCAGTTACTCGAAGTTTTTTAGTGAGCAGTACTTC. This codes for CASSYSKFFSEQYF.

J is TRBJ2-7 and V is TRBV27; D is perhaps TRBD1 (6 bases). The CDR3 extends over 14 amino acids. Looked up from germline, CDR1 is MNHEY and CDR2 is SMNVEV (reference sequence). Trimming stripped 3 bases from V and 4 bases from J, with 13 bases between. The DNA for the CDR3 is TGTGCCAGCAGTTTGTGGCAGGGGCCATACGAGCAGTACTTC. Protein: CASSLWQGPYEQYF.

The DNA for the CDR3 is TGTGCCAGCAGCTTGGCGACCAGGGAGGCAGATACGCAGTATTTT. Translated: CASSLATREADTQYF. The chain is built from TRBV5-6 and TRBJ2-3; possible D gene TRBD2, 6 bases. The CDR3 runs to 15 residues. V was shortened by 0 bases and J by 4 bases, with 12 bases between the two germline ends. Germline V gene sequence: CDR1 SGHDT, CDR2 YYEEEE.

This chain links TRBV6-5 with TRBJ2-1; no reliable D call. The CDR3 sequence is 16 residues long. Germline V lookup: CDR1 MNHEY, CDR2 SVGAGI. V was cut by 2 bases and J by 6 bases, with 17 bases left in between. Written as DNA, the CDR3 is TGTGCCAGCAGTTACGTGGACCGAGAGCGTGGCAATGAGCAGTTCTTC. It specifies CASSYVDRERGNEQFF.

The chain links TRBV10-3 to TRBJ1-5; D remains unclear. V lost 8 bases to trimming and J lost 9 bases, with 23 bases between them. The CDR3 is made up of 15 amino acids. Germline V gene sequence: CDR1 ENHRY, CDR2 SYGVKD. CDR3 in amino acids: CAIHSARRATWPQHF. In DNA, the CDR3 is TGTGCCATCCATAGTGCCCGCCGGGCCACATGGCCCCAGCATTTT.

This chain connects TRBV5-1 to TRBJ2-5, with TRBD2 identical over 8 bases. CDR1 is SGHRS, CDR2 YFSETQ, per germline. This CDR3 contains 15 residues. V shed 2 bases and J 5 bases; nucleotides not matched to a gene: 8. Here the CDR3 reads CASSFARGGVETQYF. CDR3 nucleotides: TGCGCCAGCAGCTTTGCCCGGGGGGGTGTGGAGACCCAGTACTTC.

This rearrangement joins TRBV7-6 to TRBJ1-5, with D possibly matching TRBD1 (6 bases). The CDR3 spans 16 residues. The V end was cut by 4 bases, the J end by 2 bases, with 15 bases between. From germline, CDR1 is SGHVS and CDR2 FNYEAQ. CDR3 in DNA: TGTGCCAGCAGCTCCCAGGGGAGGGGTGGCAATCAGCCCCAGCATTTT. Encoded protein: CASSSQGRGGNQPQHF.

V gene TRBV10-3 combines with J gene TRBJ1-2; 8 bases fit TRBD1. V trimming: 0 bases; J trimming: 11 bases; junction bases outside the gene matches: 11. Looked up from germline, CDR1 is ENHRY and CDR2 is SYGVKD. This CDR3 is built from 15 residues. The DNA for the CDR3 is TGTGCCATCAGTGAGTCCGGGACAGGCGGTCGAGGGTACACCTTC. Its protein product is CAISESGTGGRGYTF.

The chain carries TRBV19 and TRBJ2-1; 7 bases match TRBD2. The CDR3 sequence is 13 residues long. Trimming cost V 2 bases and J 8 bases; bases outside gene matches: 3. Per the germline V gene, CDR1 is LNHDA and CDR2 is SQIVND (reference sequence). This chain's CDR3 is CASSITGGHEQFF. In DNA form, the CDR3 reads TGTGCCAGTAGTATAACGGGGGGTCATGAGCAGTTCTTC.

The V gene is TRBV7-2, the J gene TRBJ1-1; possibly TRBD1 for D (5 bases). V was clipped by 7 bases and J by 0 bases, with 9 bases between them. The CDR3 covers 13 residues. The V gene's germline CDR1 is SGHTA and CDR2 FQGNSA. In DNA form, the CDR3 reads TGTGCCAGCAATAGACAGATGAACACTGAAGCTTTCTTT. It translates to CASNRQMNTEAFF.

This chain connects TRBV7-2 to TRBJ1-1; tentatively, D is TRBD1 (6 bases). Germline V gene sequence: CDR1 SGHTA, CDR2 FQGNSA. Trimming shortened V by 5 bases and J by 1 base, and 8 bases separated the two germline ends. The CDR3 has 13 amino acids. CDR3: CASSIQGNTEAFF. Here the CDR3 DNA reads TGTGCCAGCAGCATACAGGGGAACACTGAAGCTTTCTTT.

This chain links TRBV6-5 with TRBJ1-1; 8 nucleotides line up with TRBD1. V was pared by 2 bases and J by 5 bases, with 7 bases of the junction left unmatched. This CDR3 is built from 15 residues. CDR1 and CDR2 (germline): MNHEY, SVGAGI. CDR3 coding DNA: TGTGCCAGCAGTTACAGTCAGGGGGCTAGGACTGAAGCTTTCTTT. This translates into CASSYSQGARTEAFF.

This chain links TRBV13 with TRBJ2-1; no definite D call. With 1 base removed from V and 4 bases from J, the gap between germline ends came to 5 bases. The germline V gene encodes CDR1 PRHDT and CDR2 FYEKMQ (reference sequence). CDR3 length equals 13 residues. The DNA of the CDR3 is TGTGCCAGCAGCTTAGAAGGGTACAATGAGCAGTTCTTC. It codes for CASSLEGYNEQFF.

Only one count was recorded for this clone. Here the CDR3 reads CSVEQQANYGYTF. The CDR3 DNA reads TGCAGCGTTGAGCAACAGGCTAACTATGGCTACACCTTC. The genes are TRBV29-1 and TRBJ1-2; TRBD1 is a possible D gene (5 bases). V gave up 3 bases and J gave up 0 bases, with 8 bases separating them. This CDR3 region has 13 residues. Per germline, CDR1 SQVTM and CDR2 ANQGSEA.

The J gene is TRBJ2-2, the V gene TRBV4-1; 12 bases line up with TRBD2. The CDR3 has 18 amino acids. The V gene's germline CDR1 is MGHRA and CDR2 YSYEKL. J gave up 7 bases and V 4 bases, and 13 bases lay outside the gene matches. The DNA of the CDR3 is TGCGCCAGCAGCCCCACCCCTTCTAGCGGGGGGGCCGGCGGGGAGCTGTTTTTT. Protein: CASSPTPSSGGAGGELFF.

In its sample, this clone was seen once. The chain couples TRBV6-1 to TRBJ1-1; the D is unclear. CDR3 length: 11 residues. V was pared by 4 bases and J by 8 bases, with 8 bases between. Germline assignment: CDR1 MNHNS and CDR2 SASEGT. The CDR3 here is CASSVTFEAFF. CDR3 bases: TGTGCCAGCAGTGTGACCTTCGAAGCTTTCTTT.

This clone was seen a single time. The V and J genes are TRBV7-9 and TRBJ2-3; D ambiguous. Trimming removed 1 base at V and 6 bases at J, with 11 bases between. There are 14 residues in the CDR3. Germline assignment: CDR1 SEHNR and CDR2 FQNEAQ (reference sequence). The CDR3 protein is CASSLGWEGDTQYF. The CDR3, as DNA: TGTGCCAGCAGCTTAGGCTGGGAAGGGGATACGCAGTATTTT.

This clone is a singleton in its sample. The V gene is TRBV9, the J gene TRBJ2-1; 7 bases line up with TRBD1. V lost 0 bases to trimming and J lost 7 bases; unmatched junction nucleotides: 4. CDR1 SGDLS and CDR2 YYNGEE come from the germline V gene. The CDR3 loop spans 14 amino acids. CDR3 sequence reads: CASSVGDSGNEQFF. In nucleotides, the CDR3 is TGTGCCAGCAGCGTAGGGGACAGCGGAAATGAGCAGTTCTTC. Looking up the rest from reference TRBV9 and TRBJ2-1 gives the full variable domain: DSGVTQTPKHLITATGQRVTLRCSPRSGDLSVYWYQQSLDQGLQFLIQYYNGEERAKGNILERFSAQQFPDLHSELNLSSLELGDSALYFCASSVGDSGNEQFFGPGTRLTVL.

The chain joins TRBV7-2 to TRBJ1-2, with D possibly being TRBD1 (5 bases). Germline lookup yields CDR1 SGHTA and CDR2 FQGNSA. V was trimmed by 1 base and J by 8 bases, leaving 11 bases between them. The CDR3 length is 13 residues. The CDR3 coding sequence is TGTGCCAGCAGCTTAGAGCCGGGACGAGGCTACACCTTC. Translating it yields CASSLEPGRGYTF.